This T cell receptor (beta chain) was retrieved from a study of T cells in Graves' hyperthyroidism and ophthalmopathy (dated by TCRdb to the late 2010s). In the study overall: To identify TCR V-J signatures that set the groups apart, the researchers used a discovery cohort of approximately 98 patients, made up of roughly 40 with Graves' ophthalmopathy and some 58 with stable Graves' hyperthyroidism. Prospective prediction of ophthalmopathy was tested in an independent validation cohort consisting of fewer than 20 hyperthyroidism patients and 17 patients who later progressed to ophthalmopathy. According to the paper, TCR Vbeta CDR3 sequencing was carried out on 135 peripheral blood samples, which came from fewer than 50 ophthalmopathy, some 73 hyperthyroidism and approximately 17 progressor patients. The study also compared thyroid tissue and blood T-cell repertoires from about six Graves' hyperthyroidism patients. The 95 to 100 discovery patients were divided at random into training and test sets in a 7:3 ratio. After sampling, hyperthyroidism patients received methimazole starting at 30 mg daily, and ophthalmopathy patients received high-dose intravenous methylprednisolone. Here is what the overall study found, with its caveats: In validation, the model predicted progression to ophthalmopathy a median of about 6.8 months before onset, with approximately 71% sensitivity and almost 75% specificity. Most expanded thyroid clonotypes (frequency above 0.001) were also detected in blood, a finding suggesting that blood repertoires may reflect thyroid immune responses. In cross-validation, a model built on a 13 V-J signature told ophthalmopathy apart from stable hyperthyroidism with less than 90% sensitivity and roughly 82% specificity, and in testing the same model reached 80%/75%. No statistical method was used to fix the sample size in advance, and group allocation was not hidden from the investigators.

Graves' hyperthyroidism was defined as stable when no progression to ophthalmopathy occurred over 18 months of follow-up. Hyperthyroidism patients were aged 18 to 65 years and newly diagnosed, with disease duration of less than 2 months. The study excluded patients with uncontrolled infections, other autoimmune diseases, pregnancy or lactation. Clinical symptoms, serum thyroxine and TRAb, thyroid ultrasound, and orbital computed tomography formed the basis for the diagnoses. Total RNA was extracted with Trizol reagent, and quality was checked on an Agilent 2100 Bioanalyzer. About this clonotype: No antigen is known for it. A much bigger clone sits one base away, suggesting this may be a read error.

The TCR beta CDR3 regions were amplified from RNA transcripts. For the first round of RT-PCR on the TCR CDR3, the HTBI primer set was used together with the Qiagen OneStep RT-PCR kit. The libraries were constructed in a second round of multiplex PCR and then size-selected and purified. The libraries were sequenced on an Illumina HiSeq2000 using paired-end 100 bp reads. Under the source paper's analysis protocol: SOAPnuke was used to process the raw data, throwing out any read that contained adapters or uncalled bases, had a mean Phred below 15, or lacked an exact constant-primer or identifier match. COPE v1.2.5 was used to merge the high-quality paired reads, and each unique nucleotide sequence was defined as a clonotype. Clonotypes were aligned to IMGT TRBV, TRBD and TRBJ reference segments using MiTCR v1.1. The analysis included only V-J combinations with a frequency above 0.0001, which together covered about 99% of the repertoires. A TCS score was defined as the ratio between F50 (clonal expansion) and ExV (chaos), using BLOSUM62-based TCRdist between CDR3 peptides within each V-J. Welch's t-statistics and random forest reduced roughly 530 V-J features to 13, which were used in a naive Bayes classifier (R e1071). The similarity between thyroid and blood repertoires was quantified using the Morisita-Horn index. TCRdb cleaned the public reads at Q25 with fastp, built clones with MiXCR and kept in-frame beta chains. One record per CDR3 amino acid sequence lists the most common genes and DNA. TCRdb, not the original authors, processed these V and J calls. In this sample the table shows a few hundred thousand distinct CDR3 sequences, just over 45% of which occur a single time. Of the sample, about 8% falls within the top ten clones.

Sequencing was performed on peripheral blood or thyroid tissue (not recorded which). The sequence derives from a woman between 18 and 29 years old with Graves' hyperthyroidism.

The CDR3 in this case is CASSLASLSGELLF. The nucleotide sequence reads TGTGCCAGCAGTTTAGCTTCGTTGTCGGGGGAGCTGCTTTTT. The V and J segments used are TRBV12-3 or TRBV12-4 and TRBJ2-2; the best D guess is TRBD2, with 6 bases matching. Inclusive of the bounding cysteine and phenylalanine, the CDR3 is 14 residues long. Kept here is only the CDR3 DNA, which spans 42 bases and is read in frame from base 1.